These 20 T cell receptor beta chains share one sample of origin, sequenced in a study of cytomegalovirus exposure and HLA in healthy donors. Use of 60 Vbeta and 13 Jbeta primers characterized the PCR. Clones were sequenced by immunoSEQ multiplex PCR, and TCRdb holds only the in-frame ones, with some missing. The data show about 140,000 clones, roughly 79% seen once. What was sequenced was PBMCs. The receptor source for this set is a man aged 25 to 40 in good health and CMV-seropositive.

The V and J genes are TRBV7-9 and TRBJ2-7; 7 bases map to TRBD1. The length of the CDR3 is 14 residues. The V gene's germline CDR1 is SEHNR and CDR2 FQNEAQ (reference sequence). The junction had 6 bases not matched to a gene; V was cut back by 6 bases and J by 1 base. In DNA, the CDR3 is TGTGCCAGCAGTACAGGGGCGGTATCCTACGAGCAGTACTTC. Translating gives CASSTGAVSYEQYF.

V is TRBV28 and J is TRBJ2-7; D is perhaps TRBD2 (5 bases). This CDR3 is 15 amino acids long. Trimming shortened V by 3 bases and J by 6 bases, and 18 bases separated the two germline ends. The germline CDR1 and CDR2 sequences are MDHEN and SYDVKM. CDR3 nucleotides: TGTGCCAGCAGTTTGTATAGAAGCCCCCGGGGCGAGCAGTACTTC. Its translation is CASSLYRSPRGEQYF.

A single count supports this clone. The J gene is TRBJ1-2, the V gene TRBV18; no clear D gene. CDR1 is KGHSH, CDR2 LQKENI, per germline. V lost 3 bases to trimming and J lost 8 bases, with 10 bases between them. The CDR3 consists of 12 residues. CDR3 sequence reads: CASSPREGGYTF. The CDR3 DNA sequence: TGTGCCAGCTCACCCCGGGAGGGCGGCTACACCTTC. The full variable domain, rest sourced from reference TRBV18 and TRBJ1-2, is NAGVMQNPRHLVRRRGQEARLRCSPMKGHSHVYWYRQLPEEGLKFMVYLQKENIIDESGMPKERFSAEFPKEGPSILRIQQVVRGDSAAYFCASSPREGGYTFGSGTRLTVV.

J is TRBJ2-5 and V is TRBV28, with 8 bases that match TRBD1. The CDR3 runs 15 residues. The germline V gene has CDR1 MDHEN and CDR2 SYDVKM. Trimming took 8 bases from V and 3 from J; bases not matched to a gene: 11. CDR3 residues: CASDSGTGLEETQYF. The CDR3 coding sequence is TGTGCCAGCGATTCTGGGACAGGACTCGAAGAGACCCAGTACTTC.

This clone was seen a few times. The chain has TRBV7-3 and TRBJ2-1; 8 bases fit TRBD1. After removal of 5 bases from V and 12 bases from J, the junction contained 15 bases not matched to a gene. Germline V gene lookup returns CDR1 SGHTA and CDR2 FQGTGA. This CDR3 contains 15 residues. This CDR3 reads CASSPQSGGGGGQFF. The CDR3, as DNA: TGTGCCAGCAGCCCCCAGTCAGGGGGCGGTGGGGGGCAGTTCTTC.

The genes are TRBV18 and TRBJ1-1; TRBD1 might be the D (6 bases). This CDR3 has 15 amino acids. Germline lookup yields CDR1 KGHSH and CDR2 LQKENI. V shed 0 bases and J shed 1 base, with 9 bases lying between them. CDR3 region: CASSPPGQQNTEAFF. CDR3 bases: TGTGCCAGCTCACCACCGGGACAACAGAACACTGAAGCTTTCTTT.

The chain employs TRBV28 and TRBJ1-4; a weak D match, TRBD1 (6 bases). Trimming removed 5 bases at V and 5 bases at J, with 18 bases between. Germline V gene sequence: CDR1 MDHEN, CDR2 SYDVKM. This CDR3 has 16 residues. CDR3 in DNA: TGTGCCAGCAGTCGATTTCTGCCAGGGGTAAATGAAAAACTGTTTTTT. Translated: CASSRFLPGVNEKLFF.

The rearrangement links TRBV9 to TRBJ2-7, with 7 bases fitting TRBD2. Per the germline V gene, CDR1 is SGDLS and CDR2 is YYNGEE. CDR3 length: 14 residues. V shed 7 bases, J shed 6 bases, and the junction held 13 bases outside the gene matches. CDR3 DNA sequence: TGTGCCAGCTCTCCCCGGGGCGGGAGTGCCGAGCAGTACTTC. This gives the protein CASSPRGGSAEQYF.

This chain uses TRBV6-1 with TRBJ2-5, with D perhaps matching TRBD1 (6 bases). Between the trimmed V and J ends, which lost 7 bases and 2 bases, there was a span of 14 bases. CDR1 is MNHNS, CDR2 SASEGT, per germline. The CDR3 contains 14 residues. This CDR3 reads CASTLQGVQETQYF. The CDR3 bases are TGTGCCAGCACCCTACAGGGAGTTCAAGAGACCCAGTACTTC.

The chain joins TRBV21-1 to TRBJ2-7; the D call TRBD1 from the table was never checked on the DNA. TRBV21-1 is assigned pseudogene status. CDR3 length: 16 amino acids. CDR3 sequence reads: CASSKNPDREDYEQYF. In DNA, the CDR3 is TGTGCCAGCAGCAAAAACCCGGACAGGGAGGACTACGAGCAGTACTTC.

The rearrangement joins TRBV6-5 to TRBJ1-5; weak D call: TRBD1 (6 bases). V was pared by 6 bases and J by 1 base, with 13 bases between. The CDR3 length is 15 residues. Germline V gene lookup returns CDR1 MNHEY and CDR2 SVGAGI. CDR3 protein: CASSPTGGSNQPQHF. CDR3 nucleotide sequence: TGTGCCAGCAGCCCGACAGGCGGGAGCAATCAGCCCCAGCATTTT.

The V call is TRBV10-3, the J call TRBJ2-1; the match to TRBD2 covers 10 bases. CDR3 size: 14 residues. With V trimmed by 6 bases and J by 5 bases, 4 bases remained unmatched. The germline V gene encodes CDR1 ENHRY and CDR2 SYGVKD. This chain's CDR3 is CAISLAGAHNEQFF. Written as DNA, the CDR3 is TGTGCCATCAGCCTAGCGGGAGCCCACAATGAGCAGTTCTTC.

This rearrangement joins TRBV9 to TRBJ2-3; TRBD2 aligns across 14 bases. The CDR3 spans 15 residues. V trimming: 2 bases; J trimming: 7 bases; junction bases outside the gene matches: 3. Per the germline V gene, CDR1 is SGDLS and CDR2 is YYNGEE. The DNA of the CDR3 is TGTGCCAGCAGCGTGACTAGCGGGGGGGGTAATACGCAGTATTTT. Translated: CASSVTSGGGNTQYF.

The chain uses TRBV19 and TRBJ1-5; no definite D call. There are 12 residues in the CDR3. V gave up 5 bases and J gave up 4 bases, with 6 bases separating them. The germline CDR1 and CDR2 sequences are LNHDA and SQIVND (reference sequence). This chain's CDR3 is CASSFKNQPQHF. In DNA, the CDR3 is TGTGCCAGTAGTTTTAAAAATCAGCCCCAGCATTTT.

The rearrangement links TRBV4-2 to TRBJ2-7; a possible D gene is TRBD1 (6 bases). This CDR3 has 16 amino acids. Between the trimmed V and J ends, which lost 0 bases and 2 bases, there was a span of 14 bases. Germline V gene sequence: CDR1 LGHNA, CDR2 YNFKEQ. Here the CDR3 DNA reads TGTGCCAGCAGCCAAGATTTAACAGGGAACCCCTACGAGCAGTACTTC. It yields the protein CASSQDLTGNPYEQYF.

The chain has TRBV6-5 and TRBJ2-1; 10 bases match TRBD2. V was pared by 7 bases and J by 2 bases, with 5 bases of the junction left unmatched. Per germline, CDR1 MNHEY and CDR2 SVGAGI. The CDR3 is 15 residues long. The DNA of the CDR3 is TGTGCCAGCACCTTCCTAGCGGGGGCCTACAATGAGCAGTTCTTC. Translated, it gives CASTFLAGAYNEQFF.

Remarks on this clone: This CDR3 is also generated by other DNA sequences in the sample. The rearrangement links TRBV18 to TRBJ1-4; D call uncertain. Germline CDR1 and CDR2: KGHSH and LQKENI. Trimming removed 3 bases at V and 8 bases at J, with 10 bases between. This CDR3 is 13 amino acids long. The CDR3 loop is CASSPGGPEKLFF. In DNA, the CDR3 is TGTGCCAGCTCACCCGGCGGCCCGGAAAAACTGTTTTTT.

The rearrangement joins TRBV19 to TRBJ1-6; TRBD1 matches 7 bases. J lost 8 bases, V lost 6 bases, and 7 bases had no gene match. The CDR3 consists of 14 residues. Per the germline V gene, CDR1 is LNHDA and CDR2 is SQIVND (reference sequence). The CDR3 protein is CASRITGVHSPLHF. In nucleotides, the CDR3 is TGTGCCAGTAGGATCACAGGGGTGCATTCACCCCTCCACTTT. Full variable domain (remainder filled in from reference TRBV19 and TRBJ1-6): DGGITQSPKYLFRKEGQNVTLSCEQNLNHDAMYWYRQDPGQGLRLIYYSQIVNDFQKGDIAEGYSVSREKKESFPLTVTSAQKNPTAFYLCASRITGVHSPLHFGNGTRLTVT.

The chain joins TRBV28 to TRBJ1-1, with 7 bases aligning to TRBD1. V lost 6 bases, J lost 2 bases, and 3 bases stayed unmatched. This CDR3 region has 13 residues. The V gene's germline CDR1 is MDHEN and CDR2 SYDVKM. The DNA for the CDR3 is TGTGCCAGCAGGCCAGGGGGAAACACTGAAGCTTTCTTT. This sequence encodes CASRPGGNTEAFF.

This clone was seen a handful of times. The junction and the germline gene differ at one end; a read error may be behind it. The chain combines TRBV10-1 with TRBJ2-7; 7 bases line up with TRBD2. The CDR3 length is 11 residues. CDR1 WNHNN and CDR2 SYGVQD come from the germline V gene (reference sequence). The CDR3, as DNA: TGCGCCAGCACTTCTGGGCGGGAGTGGGGTTTC. Protein sequence: CASTSGREWGF.